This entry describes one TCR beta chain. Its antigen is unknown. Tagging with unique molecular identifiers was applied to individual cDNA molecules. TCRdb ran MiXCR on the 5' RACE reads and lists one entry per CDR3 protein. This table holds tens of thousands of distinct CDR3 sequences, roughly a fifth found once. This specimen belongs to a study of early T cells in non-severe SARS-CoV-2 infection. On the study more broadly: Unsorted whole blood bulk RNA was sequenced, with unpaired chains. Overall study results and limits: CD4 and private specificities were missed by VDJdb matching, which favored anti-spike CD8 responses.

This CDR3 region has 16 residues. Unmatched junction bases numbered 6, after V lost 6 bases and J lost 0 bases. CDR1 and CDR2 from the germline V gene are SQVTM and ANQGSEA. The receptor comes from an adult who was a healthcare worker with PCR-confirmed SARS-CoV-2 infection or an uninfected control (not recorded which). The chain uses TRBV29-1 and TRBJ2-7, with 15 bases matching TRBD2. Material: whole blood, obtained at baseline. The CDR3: CSVRTSGGAGSYEQYF. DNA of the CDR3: TGCAGCGTCAGGACTAGCGGGGGGGCCGGCTCCTACGAGCAGTACTTC.